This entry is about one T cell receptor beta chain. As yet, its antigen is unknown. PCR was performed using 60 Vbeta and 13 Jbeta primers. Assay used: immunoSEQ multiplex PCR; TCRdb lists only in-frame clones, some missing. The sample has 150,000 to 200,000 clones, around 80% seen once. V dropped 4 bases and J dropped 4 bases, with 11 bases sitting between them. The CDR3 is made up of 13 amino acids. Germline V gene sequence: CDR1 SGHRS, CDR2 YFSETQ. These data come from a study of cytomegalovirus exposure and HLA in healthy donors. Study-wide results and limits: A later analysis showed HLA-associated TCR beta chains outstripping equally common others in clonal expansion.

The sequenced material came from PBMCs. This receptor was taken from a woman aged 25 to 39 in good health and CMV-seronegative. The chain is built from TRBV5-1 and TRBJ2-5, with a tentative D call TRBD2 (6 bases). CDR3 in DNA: TGCGCCAGCAGCCCGGGACTTCTAGAGACCCAGTACTTC. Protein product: CASSPGLLETQYF.